The 4 T cell receptor beta chains given below trace back to one sample, sequenced in a study of Ad26.COV2.S vaccination and SARS-CoV-2 variants (dated by TCRdb to the early 2020s). In light of the paper, this sample's treatment or condition label describes: around 19 received Ad26.COV2.S at low or high dose, single or two shots; roughly five received placebo; per-sample allocation not given. For vaccine and placebo recipients, the sequenced repertoires came from samples collected on day 63 after the first injection. The library was generated by the immunoSEQ multiplex PCR assay. TCRdb took this table from immuneACCESS and kept in-frame rearrangements with V and J called. Such tables lack part of the clones; where checked against another copy, unresolved V genes explain under half of the gap, and the rest is unexplained. For this sample the table gives 300,000 to 400,000 clones, of which roughly 80% were detected only once. The top ten constitute 2.1% of the sample.

The sample was peripheral blood, taken in a trial of Ad26.COV2.S vaccine versus placebo. The source is a person aged 18 to 59 who received the Ad26.COV2.S COVID-19 vaccine or a placebo.

The gene calls are TRBV9 and TRBJ2-7, with D possibly being TRBD2 (5 bases). CDR1 and CDR2 from the germline V gene are SGDLS and YYNGEE. Between the trimmed V and J ends, which lost 0 bases and 2 bases, there was a span of 12 bases. There are 15 residues in the CDR3. As DNA, the CDR3 is TGTGCCAGCAGCGTAGTCCCGGACGGGACCTACGAGCAGTACTTC. Amino acid sequence: CASSVVPDGTYEQYF.

On this clone itself: One end of the junction does not line up with germline, which may come from a read error. The rearrangement links TRBV5-1 to TRBJ1-3; D is uncertain. CDR1 is SGHRS, CDR2 YFSETQ, per germline. This CDR3 has 14 amino acids. The chain's CDR3 is CASSLGLSGNTIYF. CDR3 bases: TGCGCCAGCAGTTTGGGCCTCTCTGGAAACACCATATATTTT.

This clone was recorded only once. This rearrangement joins TRBV29-1 to TRBJ1-2; the D is unclear. Per the germline V gene, CDR1 is SQVTM and CDR2 is ANQGSEA. V was clipped by 3 bases and J by 7 bases, with 9 bases between them. The CDR3 contains 11 residues. The DNA of the CDR3 is TGCAGCGTTGAGGCGGGAGGTGGCTACACCTTC. This translates into CSVEAGGGYTF.

This chain links TRBV28 with TRBJ1-4, with D maybe TRBD1 (5 bases). CDR1 and CDR2 from the germline V gene are MDHEN and SYDVKM. V was pared by 7 bases and J by 6 bases, with 15 bases between. The CDR3 extends over 14 amino acids. The CDR3 DNA sequence: TGTGCCAGCAATGGGGCCTGGAGGGATGAAAAACTGTTTTTT. This encodes CASNGAWRDEKLFF.